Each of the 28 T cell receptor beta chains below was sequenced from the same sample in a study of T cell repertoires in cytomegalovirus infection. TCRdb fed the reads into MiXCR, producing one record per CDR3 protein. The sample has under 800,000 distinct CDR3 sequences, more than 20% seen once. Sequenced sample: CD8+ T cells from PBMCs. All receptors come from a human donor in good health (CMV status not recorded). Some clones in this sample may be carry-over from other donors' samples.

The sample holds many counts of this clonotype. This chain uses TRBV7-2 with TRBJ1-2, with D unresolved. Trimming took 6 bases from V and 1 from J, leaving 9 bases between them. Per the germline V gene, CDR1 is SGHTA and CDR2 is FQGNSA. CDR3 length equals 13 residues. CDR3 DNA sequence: TGTGCCAGCAGTTCGGATATTAACTATGGCTACACCTTC. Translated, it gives CASSSDINYGYTF.

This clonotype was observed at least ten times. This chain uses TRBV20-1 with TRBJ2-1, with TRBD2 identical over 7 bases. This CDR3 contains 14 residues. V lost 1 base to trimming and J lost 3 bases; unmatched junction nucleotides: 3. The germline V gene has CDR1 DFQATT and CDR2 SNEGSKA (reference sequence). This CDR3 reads CSARAAGVYNEQFF. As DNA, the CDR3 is TGCAGTGCTAGAGCTGCGGGGGTCTACAATGAGCAGTTCTTC.

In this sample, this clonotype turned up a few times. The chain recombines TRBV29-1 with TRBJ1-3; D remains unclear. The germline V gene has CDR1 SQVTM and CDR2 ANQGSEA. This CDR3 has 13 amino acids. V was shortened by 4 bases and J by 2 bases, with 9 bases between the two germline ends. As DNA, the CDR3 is TGCAGCGTTGCTGGATGGGCTGGAAACACCATATATTTT. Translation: CSVAGWAGNTIYF.

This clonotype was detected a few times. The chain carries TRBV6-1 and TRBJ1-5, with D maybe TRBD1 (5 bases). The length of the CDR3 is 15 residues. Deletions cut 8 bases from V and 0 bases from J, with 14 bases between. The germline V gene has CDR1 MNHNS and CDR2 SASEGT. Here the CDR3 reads CASASQGSSNQPQHF. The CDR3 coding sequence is TGTGCCAGCGCCTCGCAGGGCTCTAGCAATCAGCCCCAGCATTTT.

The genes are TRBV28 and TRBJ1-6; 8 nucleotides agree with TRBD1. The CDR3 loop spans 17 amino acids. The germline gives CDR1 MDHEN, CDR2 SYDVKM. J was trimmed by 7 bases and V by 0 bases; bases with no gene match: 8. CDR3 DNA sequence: TGTGCCAGCAGTTTATGGGGGCAGGGGGCGGAGAATTCACCCCTCCACTTT. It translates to CASSLWGQGAENSPLHF.

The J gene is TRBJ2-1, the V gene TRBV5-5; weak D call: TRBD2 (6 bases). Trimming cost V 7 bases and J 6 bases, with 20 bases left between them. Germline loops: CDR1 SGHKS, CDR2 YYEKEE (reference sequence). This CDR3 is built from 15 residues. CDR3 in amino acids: CASGSAGGPGNEQFF. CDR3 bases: TGTGCCAGCGGATCTGCCGGGGGACCGGGCAATGAGCAGTTCTTC.

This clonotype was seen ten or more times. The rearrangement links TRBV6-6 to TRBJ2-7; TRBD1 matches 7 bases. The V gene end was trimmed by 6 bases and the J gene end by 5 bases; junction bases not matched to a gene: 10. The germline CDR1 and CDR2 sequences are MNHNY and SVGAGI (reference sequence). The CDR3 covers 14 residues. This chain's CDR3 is CASSPTGTRNEQYV. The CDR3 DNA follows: TGTGCCAGCAGCCCGACAGGGACGAGAAACGAGCAGTACGTC.

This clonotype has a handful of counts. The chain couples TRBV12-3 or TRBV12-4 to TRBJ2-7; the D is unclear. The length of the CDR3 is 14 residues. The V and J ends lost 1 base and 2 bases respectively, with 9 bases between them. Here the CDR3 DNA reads TGTGCCAGCAGTTTAGACGGGCAGACCTACGAGCAGTACTTC. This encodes CASSLDGQTYEQYF.

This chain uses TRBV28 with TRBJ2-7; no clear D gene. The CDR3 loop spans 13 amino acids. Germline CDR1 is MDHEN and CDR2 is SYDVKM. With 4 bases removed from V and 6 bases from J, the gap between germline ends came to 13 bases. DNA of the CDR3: TGTGCCAGCAGTTCCCACAGCCGGCCCGAGCAGTACTTC. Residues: CASSSHSRPEQYF.

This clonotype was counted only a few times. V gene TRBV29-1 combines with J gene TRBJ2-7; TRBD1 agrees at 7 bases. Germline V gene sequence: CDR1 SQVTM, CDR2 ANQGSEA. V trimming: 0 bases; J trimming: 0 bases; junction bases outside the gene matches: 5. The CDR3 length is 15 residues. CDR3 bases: TGCAGCGTTGAAGAACTACAGGGGAGCTCCTACGAGCAGTACTTC. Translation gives CSVEELQGSSYEQYF.

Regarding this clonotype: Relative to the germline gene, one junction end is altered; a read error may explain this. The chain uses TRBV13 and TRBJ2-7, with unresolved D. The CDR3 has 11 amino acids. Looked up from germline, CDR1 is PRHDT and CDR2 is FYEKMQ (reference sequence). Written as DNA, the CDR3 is TGTGCCAACAGCAAGGCCTACGAGCAGTACTTC. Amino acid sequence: CANSKAYEQYF.

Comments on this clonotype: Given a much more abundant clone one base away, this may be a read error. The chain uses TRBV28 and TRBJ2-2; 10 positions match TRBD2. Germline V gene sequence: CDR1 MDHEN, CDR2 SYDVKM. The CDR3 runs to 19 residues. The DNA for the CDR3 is TGTGCCAGCAGTTTCCCTGACAGCGGGGGGGCCAAGAACATCGGGGAGCTGTTTTTT. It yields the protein CASSFPDSGGAKNIGELFF. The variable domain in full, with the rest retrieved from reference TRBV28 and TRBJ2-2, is DVKVTQSSRYLVKRTGEKVFLECVQDMDHENMFWYRQDPGLGLRLIYFSYDVKMKEKGDIPEGYSVSREKKERFSLILESASTNQTSMYLCASSFPDSGGAKNIGELFFGEGSRLTVL.

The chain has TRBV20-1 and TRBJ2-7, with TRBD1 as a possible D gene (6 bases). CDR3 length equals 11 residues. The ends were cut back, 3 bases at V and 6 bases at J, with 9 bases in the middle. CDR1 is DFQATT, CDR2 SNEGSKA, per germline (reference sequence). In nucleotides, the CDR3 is TGCAGTGCTAGCAGGGGCCTCGAGCAGTACGTC. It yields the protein CSASRGLEQYV.

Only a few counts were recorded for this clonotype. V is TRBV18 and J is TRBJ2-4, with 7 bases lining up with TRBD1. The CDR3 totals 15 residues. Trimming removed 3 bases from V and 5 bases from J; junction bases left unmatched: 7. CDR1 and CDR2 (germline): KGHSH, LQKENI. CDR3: CASSPTGQWENIQYF. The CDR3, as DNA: TGTGCCAGCTCACCCACGGGACAGTGGGAAAACATTCAGTACTTC.

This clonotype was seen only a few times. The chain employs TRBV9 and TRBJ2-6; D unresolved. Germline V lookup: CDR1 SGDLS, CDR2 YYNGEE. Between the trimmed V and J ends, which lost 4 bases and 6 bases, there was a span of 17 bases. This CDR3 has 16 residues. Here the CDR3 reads CASSLRPDTAANVLTF. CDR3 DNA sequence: TGTGCCAGCAGCCTCCGTCCAGATACAGCGGCCAACGTCCTGACTTTC.

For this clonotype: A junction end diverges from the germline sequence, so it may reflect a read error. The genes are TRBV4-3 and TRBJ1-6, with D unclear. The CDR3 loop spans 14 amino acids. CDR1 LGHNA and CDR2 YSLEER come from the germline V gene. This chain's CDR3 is CASNQGRHNSPLHF. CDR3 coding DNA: TGCGCCAGCAACCAAGGTCGGCATAATTCACCCCTCCACTTT.

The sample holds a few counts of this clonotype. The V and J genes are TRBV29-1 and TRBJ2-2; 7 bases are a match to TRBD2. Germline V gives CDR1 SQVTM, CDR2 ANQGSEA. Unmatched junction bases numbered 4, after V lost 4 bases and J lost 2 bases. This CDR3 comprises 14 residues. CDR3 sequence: CSVGLADNTGELFF. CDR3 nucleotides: TGCAGCGTTGGGCTAGCGGATAACACCGGGGAGCTGTTTTTT.

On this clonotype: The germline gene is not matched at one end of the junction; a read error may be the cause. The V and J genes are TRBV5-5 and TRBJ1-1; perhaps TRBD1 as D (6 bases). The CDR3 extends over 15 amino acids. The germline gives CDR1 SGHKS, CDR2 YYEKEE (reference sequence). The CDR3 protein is CANSPGQRVNTEAFF. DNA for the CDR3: TGTGCCAACAGCCCCGGACAGAGAGTGAACACTGAAGCTTTCTTT.

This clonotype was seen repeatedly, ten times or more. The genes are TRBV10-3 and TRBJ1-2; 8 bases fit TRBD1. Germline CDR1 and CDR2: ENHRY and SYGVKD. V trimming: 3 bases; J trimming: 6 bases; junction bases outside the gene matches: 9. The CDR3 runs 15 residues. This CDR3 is CAISDPDREIDGYTF. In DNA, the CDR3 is TGTGCCATCAGTGACCCGGACAGGGAGATCGATGGCTACACCTTC.

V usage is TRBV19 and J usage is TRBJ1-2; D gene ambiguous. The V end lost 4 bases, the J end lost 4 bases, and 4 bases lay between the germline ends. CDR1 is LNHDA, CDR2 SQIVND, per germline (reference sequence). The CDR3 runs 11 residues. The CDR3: CASSRRYGYTF. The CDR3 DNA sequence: TGTGCCAGTAGTAGACGCTATGGCTACACCTTC. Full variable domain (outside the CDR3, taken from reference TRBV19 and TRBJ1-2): DGGITQSPKYLFRKEGQNVTLSCEQNLNHDAMYWYRQDPGQGLRLIYYSQIVNDFQKGDIAEGYSVSREKKESFPLTVTSAQKNPTAFYLCASSRRYGYTFGSGTRLTVV.

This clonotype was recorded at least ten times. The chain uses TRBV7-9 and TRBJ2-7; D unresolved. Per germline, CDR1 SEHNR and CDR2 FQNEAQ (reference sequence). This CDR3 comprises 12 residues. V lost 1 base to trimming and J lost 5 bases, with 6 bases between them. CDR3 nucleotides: TGTGCCAGCAGCTTAGACCCCAACGAGCAGTACTTC. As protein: CASSLDPNEQYF.

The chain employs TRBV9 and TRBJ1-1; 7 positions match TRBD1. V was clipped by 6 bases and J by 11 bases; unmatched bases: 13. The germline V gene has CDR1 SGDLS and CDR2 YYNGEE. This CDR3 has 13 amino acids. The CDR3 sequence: CASTLRGGRGAFF. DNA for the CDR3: TGTGCCAGCACCCTACGAGGGGGCAGGGGGGCTTTCTTT.

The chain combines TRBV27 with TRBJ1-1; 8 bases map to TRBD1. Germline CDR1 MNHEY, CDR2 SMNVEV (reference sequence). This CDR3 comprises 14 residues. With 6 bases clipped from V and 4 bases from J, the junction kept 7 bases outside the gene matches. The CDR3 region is CASRHGQGFTEAFF. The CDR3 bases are TGTGCCAGCAGACACGGACAGGGATTCACTGAAGCTTTCTTT.

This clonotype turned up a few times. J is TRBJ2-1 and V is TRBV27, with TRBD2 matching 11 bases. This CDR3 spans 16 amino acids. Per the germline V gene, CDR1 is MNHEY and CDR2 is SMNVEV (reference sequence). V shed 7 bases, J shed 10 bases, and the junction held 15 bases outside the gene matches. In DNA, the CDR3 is TGTGCCAGCACGATAGCGGGGGGGCTTGGGGCAATCGAGCAGTTCTTC. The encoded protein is CASTIAGGLGAIEQFF.

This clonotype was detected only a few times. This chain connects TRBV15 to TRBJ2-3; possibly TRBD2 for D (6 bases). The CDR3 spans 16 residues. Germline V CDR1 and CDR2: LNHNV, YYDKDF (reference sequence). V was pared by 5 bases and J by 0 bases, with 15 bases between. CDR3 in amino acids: CATSGGTGVSTDTQYF. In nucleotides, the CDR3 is TGTGCCACCAGCGGAGGAACGGGGGTTAGCACAGATACGCAGTATTTT.

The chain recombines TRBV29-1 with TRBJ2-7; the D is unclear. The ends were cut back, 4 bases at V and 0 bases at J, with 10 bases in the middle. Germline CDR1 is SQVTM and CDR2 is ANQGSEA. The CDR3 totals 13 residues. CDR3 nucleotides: TGCAGCGTTGGGACCGATTACTCCTACGAGCAGTACTTC. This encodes CSVGTDYSYEQYF.

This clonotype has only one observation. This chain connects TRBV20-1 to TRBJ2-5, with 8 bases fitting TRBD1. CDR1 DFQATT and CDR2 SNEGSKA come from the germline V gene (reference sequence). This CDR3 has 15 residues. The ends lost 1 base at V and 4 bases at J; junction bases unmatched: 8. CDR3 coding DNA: TGCAGTGCTAGAGGCAGGGGGCTCCTTAGAGAGACCCAGTACTTC. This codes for CSARGRGLLRETQYF.

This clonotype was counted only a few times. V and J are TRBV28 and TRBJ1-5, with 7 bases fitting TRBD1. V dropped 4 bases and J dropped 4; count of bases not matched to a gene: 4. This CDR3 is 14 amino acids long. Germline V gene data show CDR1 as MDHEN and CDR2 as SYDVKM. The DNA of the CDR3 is TGTGCCAGCAGTTCGAGGGGGCCGAATCAGCCCCAGCATTTT. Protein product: CASSSRGPNQPQHF.